One sample yielded the 4 T cell receptor beta chains listed below, sequenced in a study of T cell repertoires in cytomegalovirus infection. Each CDR3 protein gets one entry after TCRdb re-called the reads with MiXCR. The sample lists fewer than 550,000 distinct CDR3 sequences, 10% to 12% seen once, with 10% to 13% in the top ten. Source material: PBMCs. These receptors all come from a human donor in good health (CMV status not recorded). Some clones in this sample may be carry-over from other donors' samples.

This clonotype has only a few counts. V and J are TRBV6-5 and TRBJ2-4; possible D gene TRBD2, 6 bases. There are 15 residues in the CDR3. The ends were cut back, 6 bases at V and 0 bases at J, with 12 bases in the middle. Germline V CDR1 and CDR2: MNHEY, SVGAGI. The CDR3: CASRRAGTAKNIQYF. DNA of the CDR3: TGTGCCAGCAGGCGGGCGGGGACAGCCAAAAACATTCAGTACTTC.

Worth noting for this clonotype: Possible read error: a much larger clone is one base away. In DNA form, the CDR3 reads TGTGCCAGCAGAAAAGGGGGCTCCAATCAGCCCCAGCCTTTT. It codes for CASRKGGSNQPQPF. This chain joins TRBV6-5 and TRBJ1-5; 7 bases fit TRBD1. CDR3 length: 14 residues. Germline CDR1 and CDR2: MNHEY and SVGAGI.

V gene TRBV30 combines with J gene TRBJ2-7; D is perhaps TRBD2 (6 bases). Germline V gene lookup returns CDR1 GTSNPN and CDR2 SVGIG (reference sequence). There are 14 residues in the CDR3. V was clipped by 4 bases and J by 3 bases, with 16 bases between them. This CDR3 reads CAWTTKRAYYEQYF. Here the CDR3 DNA reads TGTGCCTGGACCACCAAGCGGGCTTACTACGAGCAGTACTTC.

The J gene is TRBJ2-1, the V gene TRBV7-3; 8 bases map to TRBD2. Germline V gene lookup returns CDR1 SGHTA and CDR2 FQGTGA. The CDR3 contains 14 residues. V shed 5 bases, J shed 6 bases, and the junction held 6 bases outside the gene matches. The CDR3 DNA reads TGTGCCAGCAGCGGGGGCAGCGGGAGCAATGAGCAGTTCTTC. This translates into CASSGGSGSNEQFF.